The clone carrying this TCR beta chain has only a few counts. Its target is not known. The data originate from a study of cytomegalovirus exposure and HLA in healthy donors. On the study more broadly: A data release that came early held 80 million or so unique TCRs from HLA-typed donors.

The germline V gene has CDR1 MNHEY and CDR2 SMNVEV (reference sequence). There are 16 residues in the CDR3. Germline trimming cut 3 bases from V and 6 bases from J; bases unmatched to any gene: 9. Vbeta (60) and Jbeta (13) primers were used in the PCR. TCRdb keeps only in-frame clones here, not all; method: immunoSEQ multiplex PCR. Among 110,000 to 150,000 clones listed, roughly 9.4% were seen once. Overall study findings and caveats: 164 TCR beta chains were listed as cytomegalovirus-associated.

The source material was PBMCs. The clonotype comes from a male donor in good health and CMV-seronegative. The V gene is TRBV27, the J gene TRBJ1-2; TRBD1 matches 11 bases. As DNA, the CDR3 is TGTGCCAGCAGTTTTTCGATGGGGGACAGGGGGGATGGCTACACCTTC. It encodes CASSFSMGDRGDGYTF.